Detailed here is one T cell receptor beta chain. This clonotype appeared many times. What antigen it recognizes has not been identified. No base-level quality is on record; no much larger clone is a single base apart. These data originate in a study of CD8 T cells in ankylosing spondylitis (dated by TCRdb to the late 2010s). For the wider study: The study profiled T cell receptor beta repertoires in healthy donors and ankylosing spondylitis patients to find disease-linked TCR variants. Peripheral blood was sampled, and synovial fluid was also collected from ankylosing spondylitis patients. The full study cohort comprised 25 ankylosing spondylitis patients and roughly 110 healthy donors. What the study reported, not specific to this receptor: Blood from ankylosing spondylitis patients appeared to be characterized by a TCR beta motif composed of under ten highly homologous amino acid variants. Some motif variants were previously reported in synovial fluid and blood of reactive arthritis patients, suggesting common disease-initiation mechanisms. The disease-linked clones were reported as significantly enriched in matched synovial fluid samples from ankylosing spondylitis patients. In peripheral blood, the disease-linked clones were found at relatively low frequencies and had a CD8+ phenotype.

CDR1 and CDR2 are drawn from the germline V gene (reference sequence): MNHEY, SMNVEV. From the cysteine up to the phenylalanine, the CDR3 has a length of 16 residues. The kept DNA is CDR3 alone, 48 bases in frame from the first base. Trimming accounts for 1 base at V and 2 bases at J, while the number of junction bases matched to no gene is 8. These reads were obtained on an Illumina HiSeq 2500. Quantitative 5'-RACE with molecular barcodes was the method used to prepare the TCR beta libraries. The study's processing was this. To identify disease-linked TCR variants, a new computational method was used, one built on a probabilistic model of VDJ rearrangement. TCRdb applied fastp at Q25 and MiXCR to the public reads, then kept only in-frame beta chains. Rows are combined by CDR3 protein, so each entry shows the most common genes and DNA. The authors' filters were not applied to this entry. A total of over 150,000 distinct CDR3 sequences appear in this sample, about 13% of them only once. The top ten clonotypes cover about 15% of the sample.

The receptor was derived from a male donor with ankylosing spondylitis or in good health (not recorded which). The chain employs TRBV27 and TRBJ2-7; 7 central nucleotides agree with TRBD1. Material for sequencing was blood, either unsorted or a sorted T cell fraction (not recorded which). The DNA sequence reads TGTGCCAGCAGTTTATTAGGGGGCGCGGACGCCTACGAGCAGTACTTC. This is translated as CASSLLGGADAYEQYF.